The 17 T cell receptor beta chains below all came from one sample that was sequenced in a study of T cell responses to AZD1222 COVID-19 vaccine. TCRdb keeps only in-frame clones here, not all; method: immunoSEQ multiplex PCR. The table has some 140,000 clones, over 65% seen once; the top ten hold over 4%. The source was peripheral blood, collected on day 0 of AZD1222 vaccination. These receptors originate from an adult in good health.

The chain combines TRBV29-1 with TRBJ2-7; no firm D call. Germline-derived CDR1 and CDR2 are SQVTM and ANQGSEA. The V gene lost 5 bases and the J gene lost 5 bases, with 7 bases spanning the gap. There are 10 residues in the CDR3. CDR3 protein: CSVWVNEQYF. CDR3 DNA sequence: TGCAGCGTTTGGGTGAACGAGCAGTACTTC.

J is TRBJ1-6 and V is TRBV3-1 (or the pseudogene TRBV3-2); D might be TRBD1 (6 bases). There are 15 residues in the CDR3. The germline gives CDR1 LGHDT, CDR2 YNNKEL (reference sequence). V lost 1 base, J lost 6 bases, and 10 bases lay in between. The CDR3 reads CASSQGGRGNSPLHF. CDR3 DNA sequence: TGTGCCAGCAGCCAAGGTGGCAGGGGTAATTCACCCCTCCACTTT.

V is TRBV30 and J is TRBJ2-1; perhaps TRBD2 as D (5 bases). Germline-derived CDR1 and CDR2 are GTSNPN and SVGIG (reference sequence). The CDR3 spans 15 residues. V lost 5 bases, J lost 0 bases, and 14 bases lay in between. In DNA, the CDR3 is TGTGCCTGGTCCCCAGCGGCCAGCTCCTACAATGAGCAGTTCTTC. Translating gives CAWSPAASSYNEQFF.

In DNA form, the CDR3 reads TGTGCCAGCAGCGTACACACCGGGACTAGCGGATCCTACGAGCAGTACTTC. Its translation: CASSVHTGTSGSYEQYF. This chain connects TRBV7-2 to TRBJ2-7; the match to TRBD2 covers 11 bases. The CDR3 has 17 amino acids. CDR1 and CDR2 from the germline V gene are SGHTA and FQGNSA. Trimming cost V 5 bases and J 1 base; bases outside gene matches: 10.

The V and J genes are TRBV7-9 and TRBJ2-7; TRBD1 is a possible D gene (6 bases). Germline assignment: CDR1 SEHNR and CDR2 FQNEAQ (reference sequence). Trimming took 5 bases from V and 5 from J, leaving 19 bases between them. This CDR3 contains 15 residues. CDR3 region: CASSRPDRGGHEQYF. DNA for the CDR3: TGTGCCAGCAGCCGACCGGACAGAGGAGGCCACGAGCAGTACTTC.

The rearrangement uses TRBV23-1 and TRBJ2-5, with D perhaps TRBD2 (5 bases). TRBV23-1 falls under the ORF class, with uncertain function. V was clipped by 8 bases and J by 5 bases, with 15 bases between them. The CDR3 loop spans 13 amino acids. CDR3 sequence (DNA): TGCGCCAGCGGCCCCGGGAAAGGGGAGACCCAGTACTTC. Translation: CASGPGKGETQYF.

The chain uses TRBV7-9 and TRBJ2-2, with TRBD1 as a possible D gene (6 bases). CDR1 and CDR2 from the germline V gene are SEHNR and FQNEAQ (reference sequence). V lost 6 bases and J lost 6, with 8 bases in between. This CDR3 is built from 12 residues. CDR3 protein: CASRPGAGELFF. The CDR3 bases are TGTGCCAGCAGACCAGGGGCCGGGGAGCTGTTTTTT.

V usage is TRBV28 and J usage is TRBJ2-7; D ambiguous. The length of the CDR3 is 12 residues. V lost 5 bases, J lost 0 bases, and 5 bases lay in between. Germline loops: CDR1 MDHEN, CDR2 SYDVKM. CDR3 residues: CASSLSSYEQYF. The CDR3 DNA reads as TGTGCCAGCAGTCTTAGCTCCTACGAGCAGTACTTC.

This clone was counted a few times. This chain joins TRBV5-5 and TRBJ1-6, with 9 positions matching TRBD1. This CDR3 is built from 15 residues. V shed 4 bases, J shed 7 bases, and the junction held 6 bases outside the gene matches. CDR1 is SGHKS, CDR2 YYEKEE, per germline (reference sequence). The CDR3 DNA sequence: TGTGCCAGCAGCCTGGGGGGGACAGGGAATTCACCCCTCCACTTT. This gives the protein CASSLGGTGNSPLHF.

The genes are TRBV20-1 and TRBJ1-6; no clear D gene. Trimming removed 3 bases from V and 5 bases from J, with 8 bases in between. This CDR3 is built from 13 residues. Germline V gene data show CDR1 as DFQATT and CDR2 as SNEGSKA (reference sequence). As DNA, the CDR3 is TGCAGTGCTAGTACCGCGGATAATTCACCCCTCCACTTT. This sequence encodes CSASTADNSPLHF.

This chain links TRBV11-1 with TRBJ1-2; no reliable D call. V was cut by 5 bases and J by 2 bases, with 15 bases left in between. The CDR3 is made up of 15 amino acids. The germline V gene encodes CDR1 SGHAT and CDR2 FQDESV (reference sequence). CDR3 nucleotide sequence: TGTGCCAGCAGCCCCGGATGGGCCCACAACTATGGCTACACCTTC. It encodes CASSPGWAHNYGYTF.

The rearrangement uses TRBV7-9 and TRBJ1-1; tentatively, D is TRBD1 (5 bases). The V end lost 7 bases, the J end lost 0 bases, and 6 bases lay between the germline ends. The germline CDR1 and CDR2 sequences are SEHNR and FQNEAQ (reference sequence). This CDR3 has 12 amino acids. The CDR3 loop reads CASKGLNTEAFF. CDR3 sequence (DNA): TGTGCCAGCAAGGGGTTGAACACTGAAGCTTTCTTT.

This chain uses TRBV9 with TRBJ2-7, with D possibly called TRBD1 or TRBD2 (5 bases each). Germline CDR1 reads SGDLS; CDR2 reads YYNGEE. V was trimmed by 0 bases and J by 6 bases, leaving 13 bases between them. This CDR3 region has 14 residues. The CDR3: CASSVGGDEGEQYF. Written as DNA, the CDR3 is TGTGCCAGCAGCGTAGGAGGGGACGAAGGCGAGCAGTACTTC.

The chain links TRBV27 to TRBJ2-5; TRBD1 aligns across 7 bases. Germline lookup yields CDR1 MNHEY and CDR2 SMNVEV (reference sequence). This CDR3 contains 15 residues. V gave up 6 bases and J gave up 5 bases; unmatched junction bases: 12. CDR3: CASRRGPSTRETQYF. For the CDR3, the DNA is TGTGCCAGCAGGAGGGGGCCGAGCACCAGGGAGACCCAGTACTTC.

This sequence joins TRBV6-5 and TRBJ2-3, with TRBD1 matching 10 bases. V trimming: 6 bases; J trimming: 5 bases; junction bases outside the gene matches: 2. From germline, CDR1 is MNHEY and CDR2 SVGAGI. This CDR3 has 13 residues. For the CDR3, the DNA is TGTGCCAGCAGGGACAGGGGGAAAGATACGCAGTATTTT. Its translation: CASRDRGKDTQYF.

CDR3 sequence: CASSDGGSLYEQYF. The CDR3 nucleotides read TGTGCCAGCAGTGATGGGGGGAGTCTCTACGAGCAGTACTTC. The chain couples TRBV2 to TRBJ2-7; a possible D gene is TRBD2 (6 bases). Germline V CDR1 and CDR2: SNHLY, FYNNEI. V lost 3 bases to trimming and J lost 3 bases, with 12 bases between them. This CDR3 has 14 amino acids.

The chain recombines TRBV2 with TRBJ1-2; D is ambiguous. The V gene lost 4 bases and the J gene lost 8 bases, with 14 bases spanning the gap. The CDR3 has 13 residues. Germline V gives CDR1 SNHLY, CDR2 FYNNEI. The CDR3 reads CASSVTTGMGYTF. In nucleotides, the CDR3 is TGTGCCAGCAGTGTAACGACGGGGATGGGCTACACCTTC.